This T cell receptor beta chain was captured by sequencing in a study of control samples from healthy donors and cancer patients (dated by TCRdb to the early 2020s). The method was the immunoSEQ multiplex PCR assay. As stored in TCRdb, this immuneACCESS dataset retains in-frame rearrangements with V and J assigned. A fraction of the clones does not appear; measured against another copy, unresolved V genes explain less than half of the discrepancy, and the remainder lacks a known reason. For this sample, the table gives about 200,000 clones. The ten largest make up roughly 2.2% of the sample. Regarding this clone: Its antigen specificity is not known.

V was cut back by 6 bases and J by 9 bases, leaving a gap of 12 bases between them. For CDR1 and CDR2, the germline V gene lists SGHAT and FQNNGV. There are 13 amino acids in the CDR3, from cysteine to phenylalanine inclusive. The entry retains the CDR3 DNA only, 39 bases that are in frame from base 1. The TCR was taken from a woman younger than 45 in good health. The chain is made from TRBV11-2 and TRBJ1-6; no D segment can be confidently identified. The specimen sequenced was blood. In nucleotide form, the sequence is TGTGCCAGCAGGCCAGTTAGTAGTTCACCCCTCCACTTT. Translated, it gives CASRPVSSSPLHF.